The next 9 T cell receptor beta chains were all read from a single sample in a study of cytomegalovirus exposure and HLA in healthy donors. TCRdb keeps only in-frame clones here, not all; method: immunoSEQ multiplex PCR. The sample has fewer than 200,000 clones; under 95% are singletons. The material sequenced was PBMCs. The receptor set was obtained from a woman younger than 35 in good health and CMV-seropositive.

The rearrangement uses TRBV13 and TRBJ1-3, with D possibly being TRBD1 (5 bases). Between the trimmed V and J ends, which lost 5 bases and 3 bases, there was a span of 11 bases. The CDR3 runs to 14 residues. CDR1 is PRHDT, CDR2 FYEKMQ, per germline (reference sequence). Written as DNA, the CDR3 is TGTGCCAGCAGCCGTAGGGACTTTGGAAACACCATATATTTT. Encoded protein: CASSRRDFGNTIYF.

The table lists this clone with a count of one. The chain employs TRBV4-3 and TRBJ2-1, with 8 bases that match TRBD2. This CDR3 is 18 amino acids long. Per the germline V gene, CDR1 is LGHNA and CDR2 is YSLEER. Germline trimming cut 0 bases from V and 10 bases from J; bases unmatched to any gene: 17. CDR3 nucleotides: TGCGCCAGCAGCCAAGATGATCCTAGCGGGTCCCTCTACATGGAGCAGTTCTTC. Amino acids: CASSQDDPSGSLYMEQFF.

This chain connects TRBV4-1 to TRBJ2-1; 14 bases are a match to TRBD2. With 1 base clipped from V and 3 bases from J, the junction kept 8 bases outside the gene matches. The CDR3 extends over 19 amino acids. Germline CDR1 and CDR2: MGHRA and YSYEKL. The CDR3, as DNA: TGCGCCAGCAGCCAAGTCCCGGGACTAGCGGGAGCGGACTACAATGAGCAGTTCTTC. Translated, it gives CASSQVPGLAGADYNEQFF.

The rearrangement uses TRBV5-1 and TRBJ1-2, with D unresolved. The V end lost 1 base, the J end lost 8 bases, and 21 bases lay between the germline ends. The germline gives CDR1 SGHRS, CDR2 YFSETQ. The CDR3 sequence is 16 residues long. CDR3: CASSLSSSWASRGYTF. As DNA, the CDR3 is TGCGCCAGCAGCTTGAGTTCTTCGTGGGCCTCTCGGGGCTACACCTTC.

The CDR3 is CASTRDTYYEQYF. CDR3 in DNA: TGTGCCAGCACCCGGGACACATACTACGAGCAGTACTTC. The V gene is TRBV2, the J gene TRBJ2-7, with D possibly being TRBD1 (6 bases). CDR1 SNHLY and CDR2 FYNNEI come from the germline V gene. The ends were cut back, 7 bases at V and 3 bases at J, with 13 bases in the middle. The CDR3 runs 13 residues.

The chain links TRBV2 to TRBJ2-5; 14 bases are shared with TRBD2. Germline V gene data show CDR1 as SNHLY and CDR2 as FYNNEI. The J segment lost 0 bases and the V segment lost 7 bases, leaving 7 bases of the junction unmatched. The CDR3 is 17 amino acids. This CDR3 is CASIGLAGGPYQETQYF. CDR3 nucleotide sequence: TGTGCCAGCATCGGACTAGCGGGGGGCCCGTACCAAGAGACCCAGTACTTC.

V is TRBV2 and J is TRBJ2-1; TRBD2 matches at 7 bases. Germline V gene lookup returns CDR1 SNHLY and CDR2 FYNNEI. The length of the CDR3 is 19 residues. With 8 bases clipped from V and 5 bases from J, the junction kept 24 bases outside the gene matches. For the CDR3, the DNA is TGTGCCAGCCTGGGCGGGAGTTTTATACGGGTGCTTACAAACAATGAGCAGTTCTTC. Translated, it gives CASLGGSFIRVLTNNEQFF.

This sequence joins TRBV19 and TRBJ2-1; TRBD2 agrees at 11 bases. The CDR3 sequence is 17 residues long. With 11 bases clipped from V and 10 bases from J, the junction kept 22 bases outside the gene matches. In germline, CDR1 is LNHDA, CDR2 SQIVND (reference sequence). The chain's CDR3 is CASSNAMASGGRREQFF. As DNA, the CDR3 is TGTGCCTCTAGTAACGCAATGGCTAGCGGGGGGAGACGAGAGCAGTTCTTC.

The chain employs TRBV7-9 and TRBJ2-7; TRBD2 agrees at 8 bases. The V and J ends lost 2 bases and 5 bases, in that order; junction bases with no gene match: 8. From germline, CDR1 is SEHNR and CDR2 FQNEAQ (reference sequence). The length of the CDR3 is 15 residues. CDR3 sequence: CASSLTSGLRNEQYF. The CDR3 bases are TGTGCCAGCAGCTTAACTAGCGGCTTACGAAACGAGCAGTACTTC.